What follows are 7 T cell receptor beta chains derived from one specimen sequenced in a study of T cell changes during pregnancy in multiple sclerosis. Measured with immunoSEQ multiplex PCR; TCRdb has only the in-frame clones, and not every one. The sample lists 90,000 or so clones, 94% occurring once. The specimen was peripheral blood, collected after pregnancy. These receptors were obtained from a female donor in good health, enrolled as a control in a pregnancy study.

CDR3 protein: CASSPRSGGHTDTQYF. The DNA of the CDR3 is TGTGCCAGCAGCCCTAGAAGCGGGGGACATACAGATACGCAGTATTTT. The gene calls are TRBV11-3 and TRBJ2-3, with 8 positions matching TRBD2. Unmatched junction bases numbered 10, after V lost 5 bases and J lost 3 bases. There are 16 residues in the CDR3. Germline V CDR1 and CDR2: SGHNT, YENEEA.

The chain is built from TRBV7-2 and TRBJ2-6; D gene ambiguous. CDR1 is SGHTA and CDR2 is FQGNSA in the germline V gene. The germline V and J ends were trimmed by 1 base and 13 bases, with 8 bases remaining between them. The CDR3 has 12 amino acids. This CDR3 is CASSLDARVLTF. The CDR3, as DNA: TGTGCCAGCAGCTTAGACGCCAGAGTCCTGACTTTC.

This clone was seen only once. The V call is TRBV19, the J call TRBJ2-7; D possibly corresponds to TRBD2 (6 bases). The CDR3 loop spans 15 amino acids. Looked up from germline, CDR1 is LNHDA and CDR2 is SQIVND (reference sequence). Trimming cost V 1 base and J 6 bases, with 16 bases left between them. The CDR3 region has the DNA TGTGCCAGTAGTATAGCGGGAGTTCGTCTGGCCGAGCAGTACTTC. Its protein is CASSIAGVRLAEQYF.

The rearrangement joins TRBV19 to TRBJ2-3, with 7 bases matching TRBD1. Germline CDR1 LNHDA, CDR2 SQIVND (reference sequence). The CDR3 covers 13 residues. The J segment lost 4 bases and the V segment lost 9 bases, leaving 7 bases of the junction unmatched. As DNA, the CDR3 is TGTGCCAGCGGGACAGTCACTCCAGATACGCAGTATTTT. Its protein product is CASGTVTPDTQYF.

This chain links TRBV29-1 with TRBJ2-5, with TRBD2 as a possible D gene (5 bases). The CDR3 contains 17 residues. The V and J ends lost 2 bases and 5 bases respectively, with 24 bases between them. Germline V gene lookup returns CDR1 SQVTM and CDR2 ANQGSEA. The CDR3: CSVEWRQNLERVETQYF. DNA of the CDR3: TGCAGCGTTGAATGGCGACAAAATTTAGAGAGGGTGGAGACCCAGTACTTC.

The chain joins TRBV27 to TRBJ1-5; 7 nucleotides agree with TRBD1. The germline V gene encodes CDR1 MNHEY and CDR2 SMNVEV (reference sequence). The CDR3 is 14 amino acids. V shed 6 bases and J 5 bases; nucleotides not matched to a gene: 7. CDR3 DNA: TGTGCCAGCAGCGGGACAGAGCCTTATCAGCCCCAGCATTTT. This encodes CASSGTEPYQPQHF.

V gene TRBV7-9 combines with J gene TRBJ2-7; D not resolved. Germline CDR1 is SEHNR and CDR2 is FQNEAQ (reference sequence). The CDR3 consists of 11 residues. Trimming pared 4 bases from V and 5 bases from J, leaving 6 bases between. As DNA, the CDR3 is TGTGCCAGCAGCTCACCGGACGAGCAGTACTTC. It yields the protein CASSSPDEQYF.